Listed here are 25 T cell receptor beta chains from one sample, sequenced in a study of response to subunit inactivated influenza vaccine. TCRdb redid the calling of the RT-PCR reads with MiXCR, one entry per CDR3 protein. The table records 300,000 to 350,000 distinct CDR3 sequences, roughly a fifth of them present only once. Sequencing was performed on PBMCs from blood, taken 21 months after vaccination. Receptor source: a man between 50 and 69 years old who received an inactivated influenza vaccine.

The table lists this clonotype with a few counts. Written as DNA, the CDR3 is TGTGCCAGTAGTATAACCCTCCGGAGAAGCTCCTACGAGCAGTACTTC. This sequence encodes CASSITLRRSSYEQYF. This chain joins TRBV19 and TRBJ2-7; D is uncertain. CDR3 size: 16 residues. The germline V gene encodes CDR1 LNHDA and CDR2 SQIVND (reference sequence). V was cut by 2 bases and J by 0 bases, with 14 bases left in between.

This clonotype came up a few times. The genes are TRBV3-1 and TRBJ1-3; no clear D. This CDR3 comprises 16 residues. Trimming removed 5 bases from V and 2 bases from J, with 16 bases in between. Germline loops: CDR1 LGHDT, CDR2 YNNKEL (reference sequence). The CDR3 reads CASSGRSVRTGNTIYF. The CDR3 DNA is TGTGCCAGCAGCGGACGGTCCGTAAGGACTGGAAACACCATATATTTT.

This chain joins TRBV10-2 and TRBJ2-2; D gene unclear. CDR1 and CDR2 from the germline V gene are WSHSY and SAAADI. Trimming removed 3 bases at V and 5 bases at J, with 16 bases between. The CDR3 spans 16 residues. Written as DNA, the CDR3 is TGCGCCAGCAGTGATCCGTTGACGACCGGTACCGGGGAGCTGTTTTTT. The encoded protein is CASSDPLTTGTGELFF.

This chain uses TRBV20-1 with TRBJ2-1; TRBD1 might be the D (5 bases). The germline CDR1 and CDR2 sequences are DFQATT and SNEGSKA (reference sequence). The CDR3 consists of 15 residues. V lost 0 bases to trimming and J lost 2 bases, with 11 bases between them. The CDR3 reads CSARDRVGAYNEQFF. CDR3 sequence (DNA): TGCAGTGCTAGAGACAGGGTAGGAGCCTACAATGAGCAGTTCTTC.

This chain uses TRBV27 with TRBJ1-2; D not resolved. Germline V gene lookup returns CDR1 MNHEY and CDR2 SMNVEV (reference sequence). CDR3 length: 15 residues. Trimming left V 2 bases short and J 0 bases short, with 10 bases between. The CDR3, as DNA: TGTGCCAGCAGTTTACTTGGGGATGCTAACTATGGCTACACCTTC. This codes for CASSLLGDANYGYTF.

The gene calls are TRBV20-1 and TRBJ2-7, with 8 positions matching TRBD2. The CDR3 covers 15 residues. CDR1 and CDR2 from the germline V gene are DFQATT and SNEGSKA (reference sequence). Trimming took 1 base from V and 5 from J; bases not matched to a gene: 10. The DNA of the CDR3 is TGCAGTGCTAGAGTAGGCGGGAGGCAGTCCAACGAGCAGTACTTC. Encoded protein: CSARVGGRQSNEQYF.

This clonotype turned up a few times. The CDR3 nucleotides read TGTGCCACCAGTGATACAGGGGGTTCCACCGGGGAGCTGTTTTTT. This sequence encodes CATSDTGGSTGELFF. This sequence joins TRBV24-1 and TRBJ2-2; TRBD1 agrees at 8 bases. Germline lookup yields CDR1 KGHDR and CDR2 SFDVKD. This CDR3 is built from 15 residues. Trimming cost V 3 bases and J 4 bases; bases outside gene matches: 3.

The chain is built from TRBV11-2 and TRBJ2-7, with D possibly matching TRBD1 (6 bases). In germline, CDR1 is SGHAT, CDR2 FQNNGV. The CDR3 runs to 16 residues. V gave up 6 bases and J gave up 4 bases, with 22 bases separating them. The CDR3 bases are TGTGCCAGCAGAAACCTGAGGGGCAGGGGCGGGTACGAGCAGTACTTC. It codes for CASRNLRGRGGYEQYF.

The chain uses TRBV27 and TRBJ2-5, with D maybe TRBD1 (6 bases). V was trimmed by 5 bases and J by 1 base, leaving 14 bases between them. The CDR3 is 15 amino acids. In germline, CDR1 is MNHEY, CDR2 SMNVEV (reference sequence). CDR3 sequence (DNA): TGTGCCAGCAGTGCCGCCGGGACAAGCCAAGAGACCCAGTACTTC. Amino acids: CASSAAGTSQETQYF.

This clonotype has only a few counts. A read error may produce the germline difference seen at one junction end. The gene calls are TRBV7-8 and TRBJ1-5, with D hard to call. This CDR3 spans 14 amino acids. CDR1 is SGHVS, CDR2 FQNEAQ, per germline. The CDR3 DNA reads TGTGCCAGCAGCCTAGCGTCTTTTAATCAGCCCCAGCATTTT. Protein: CASSLASFNQPQHF.

This clonotype was seen more than once but under ten times. The V gene is TRBV12-5, the J gene TRBJ1-1; D remains ambiguous. The V end was cut by 4 bases, the J end by 4 bases, with 7 bases between. Germline V lookup: CDR1 LGHNT, CDR2 FRNRAP. CDR3 size: 12 residues. The CDR3 here is CASGSRPTEAFF. The DNA for the CDR3 is TGTGCTAGTGGTTCGCGACCCACTGAAGCTTTCTTT.

The chain uses TRBV10-3 and TRBJ1-1, with D possibly matching TRBD1 (5 bases). The CDR3 extends over 11 amino acids. V was trimmed by 4 bases and J by 6 bases, leaving 6 bases between them. Germline CDR1 and CDR2: ENHRY and SYGVKD. The CDR3 reads CAISAGPEAFF. In DNA form, the CDR3 reads TGTGCCATCAGTGCAGGGCCTGAAGCTTTCTTT.

The chain couples TRBV6-1 to TRBJ1-4; D not certain. CDR1 is MNHNS, CDR2 SASEGT, per germline. Trimming took 6 bases from V and 6 from J, leaving 11 bases between them. This CDR3 is built from 13 residues. Here the CDR3 reads CASSRTVDEKLFF. As DNA, the CDR3 is TGTGCCAGCAGCCGGACCGTTGATGAAAAACTGTTTTTT.

This clonotype was recorded a few times. This chain connects TRBV12-3 or TRBV12-4 to TRBJ2-5; D is possibly TRBD2 (6 bases). The V and J ends lost 4 bases and 5 bases respectively, with 14 bases between them. The CDR3 runs to 14 residues. CDR3 loop: CASSYGLPQETQYF. The CDR3, as DNA: TGTGCCAGCAGTTACGGACTACCCCAGGAGACCCAGTACTTC.

V gene TRBV4-3 combines with J gene TRBJ1-4; D is perhaps TRBD1 (6 bases). The CDR3 has 17 amino acids. Trimming took off 4 bases at V and 3 bases at J, with 18 bases between the two ends. The germline CDR1 and CDR2 sequences are LGHNA and YSLEER. CDR3 amino acids: CASSRLYGGAANEKLFF. The CDR3 nucleotides are TGCGCCAGCAGCCGCCTATACGGGGGCGCGGCTAATGAAAAACTGTTTTTT.

This clonotype has ten or more counts. CDR3 sequence: CASSEEGWGLNTEAFF. In nucleotides, the CDR3 is TGTGCCAGCAGTGAAGAAGGGTGGGGGCTGAACACTGAAGCTTTCTTT. V gene TRBV6-1 combines with J gene TRBJ1-1; D is possibly TRBD1 (6 bases). V was trimmed by 1 base and J by 0 bases, leaving 12 bases between them. This CDR3 has 16 amino acids. Germline values: CDR1 MNHNS, CDR2 SASEGT.

The rearrangement links TRBV3-1 to TRBJ2-1; 9 nucleotides line up with TRBD2. The ends lost 1 base at V and 5 bases at J; junction bases unmatched: 6. The CDR3 length is 16 residues. Per the germline V gene, CDR1 is LGHDT and CDR2 is YNNKEL (reference sequence). CDR3 sequence: CASSQAGLALNNEQFF. CDR3 coding DNA: TGTGCCAGCAGCCAAGCGGGACTAGCTCTTAACAATGAGCAGTTCTTC.

This clonotype has at least ten counts. The chain couples TRBV18 to TRBJ1-2; D uncertain. V was pared by 6 bases and J by 2 bases, with 10 bases between. CDR3 length: 13 amino acids. Germline V gene lookup returns CDR1 KGHSH and CDR2 LQKENI. CDR3 DNA: TGTGCCAGCTCGCAGGAGAAGAACTATGGCTACACCTTC. Translation gives CASSQEKNYGYTF. The full variable domain, its missing parts supplied by reference TRBV18 and TRBJ1-2, is NAGVMQNPRHLVRRRGQEARLRCSPMKGHSHVYWYRQLPEEGLKFMVYLQKENIIDESGMPKERFSAEFPKEGPSILRIQQVVRGDSAAYFCASSQEKNYGYTFGSGTRLTVV.

This clonotype was detected only a few times. J is TRBJ1-3 and V is TRBV5-1; maybe TRBD1 (6 bases). The CDR3 runs to 15 residues. V lost 0 bases and J 2 bases, leaving 9 bases between the germline ends. The V gene's germline CDR1 is SGHRS and CDR2 YFSETQ. The CDR3 loop reads CASSLAGGAGNTIYF. The CDR3 DNA is TGCGCCAGCAGCTTGGCCGGGGGCGCTGGAAACACCATATATTTT.

There are a few counts of this clonotype. This chain uses TRBV6-4 with TRBJ2-2; D not certain. The germline V gene encodes CDR1 MRHNA and CDR2 SNTAGT. Between the trimmed V and J ends, which lost 0 bases and 4 bases, there was a span of 6 bases. The CDR3 totals 14 residues. The CDR3 loop is CASSDSAATGELFF. CDR3 coding DNA: TGTGCCAGCAGTGACTCTGCGGCCACCGGGGAGCTGTTTTTT.

This clonotype occurred many times. This CDR3 is CASSHQGGREAFF. The CDR3 coding sequence is TGTGCCAGCAGTCATCAGGGGGGGAGGGAAGCTTTCTTT. The chain uses TRBV12-3 or TRBV12-4 and TRBJ1-1; TRBD1 matches 7 bases. This CDR3 contains 13 residues. V lost 5 bases and J lost 8; bases outside the gene matches: 8.

This chain joins TRBV20-1 and TRBJ1-3, with D perhaps matching TRBD1 (6 bases). The germline V gene has CDR1 DFQATT and CDR2 SNEGSKA (reference sequence). There are 16 residues in the CDR3. Trimming removed 1 base at V and 0 bases at J, with 13 bases between. In DNA, the CDR3 is TGCAGTGCTAGAGTTCGGGACACCAGCTCTGGAAACACCATATATTTT. Translation: CSARVRDTSSGNTIYF.

This clonotype occurred a few times. The J gene is TRBJ2-6, the V gene TRBV9; 8 nucleotides match TRBD1. With V trimmed by 1 base and J by 4 bases, 7 bases remained unmatched. The CDR3 has 17 residues. Germline CDR1 and CDR2: SGDLS and YYNGEE. CDR3 sequence reads: CASSVSTGASGANVLTF. The CDR3 region has the DNA TGTGCCAGCAGCGTATCGACAGGGGCTTCAGGGGCCAACGTCCTGACTTTC. Full variable domain (rest looked up from reference TRBV9 and TRBJ2-6): DSGVTQTPKHLITATGQRVTLRCSPRSGDLSVYWYQQSLDQGLQFLIQYYNGEERAKGNILERFSAQQFPDLHSELNLSSLELGDSALYFCASSVSTGASGANVLTFGAGSRLTVL.

This clonotype was seen a handful of times. The chain has TRBV12-5 and TRBJ2-2; D may match TRBD1 or TRBD2 (5 bases each). Trimming took 5 bases from V and 0 from J, leaving 10 bases between them. This CDR3 has 15 residues. CDR1 and CDR2 (germline): LGHNT, FRNRAP. The CDR3: CASGVGTANTGELFF. CDR3 DNA: TGTGCTAGTGGTGTCGGGACGGCGAACACCGGGGAGCTGTTTTTT.

This clonotype has more than one count but fewer than ten. J is TRBJ2-3 and V is TRBV20-1; D remains unclear. Trimming removed 0 bases at V and 7 bases at J, with 11 bases between. Germline CDR1 is DFQATT and CDR2 is SNEGSKA (reference sequence). The CDR3 length is 13 residues. In DNA form, the CDR3 reads TGCAGTGCTAGAGATGGTGGTAGGCATACGCAGTATTTT. This encodes CSARDGGRHTQYF.